These T cell receptor beta chains were read from a single sample in a study of cytomegalovirus exposure and HLA in healthy donors. Data came from immunoSEQ multiplex PCR; TCRdb stores just in-frame clones and leaves some out. The sample lists hundreds of thousands of clones, 80% to 90% occurring once. The sequenced material came from PBMCs. Receptors were obtained from a woman aged 18-29 years in good health and CMV-seropositive. Each CDR3 is given with its conserved first and last residue. D genes are given only for firm matches. Size is omitted from some rows. Given values are once, few, many or a class for expanded clones.

NA	NA	TRBV28	TRBJ2-5	CASSLGLNREETQYF	TGTGCCAGCAGCTTAGGACTGAATAGAGAAGAGACCCAGTACTTC
NA	TRBD1	TRBV6-5	TRBJ1-1	CASSYDRGNTEAFF	TGTGCCAGCAGTTACGACAGGGGGAACACTGAAGCTTTCTTT
NA	TRBD1	TRBV11-2	TRBJ2-2	CASSSGQVQQGTGELFF	TGTGCCAGCAGCTCGGGACAGGTTCAACAGGGCACCGGGGAGCTGTTTTTT
NA	TRBD1	TRBV2	TRBJ1-4	CASKLDRGNEKLFF	TGTGCCAGCAAGCTGGACAGGGGTAATGAAAAACTGTTTTTT
NA	NA	TRBV5-6	TRBJ1-2	CASSLGGTYNYGYTF	TGTGCCAGCTCCCTGGGGGGGACCTACAACTATGGCTACACCTTC
NA	NA	TRBV7-2	TRBJ2-7	CASSLSRVEQYF	TGTGCCAGCAGCCTTTCCAGGGTAGAGCAGTACTTC
NA	TRBD1	TRBV11-2	TRBJ1-2	CASSSLLTPRGTGYGYTF	TGTGCCAGCAGCTCCTTACTCACCCCTCGCGGGACAGGGTATGGCTACACCTTC
NA	TRBD1	TRBV5-1	TRBJ2-2	CASSAGQVGGELFF	TGCGCCAGCAGCGCGGGACAGGTTGGCGGGGAGCTGTTTTTT
NA	NA	TRBV9	TRBJ2-1	CASSVTRATNEQFF	TGTGCCAGCAGCGTAACCAGGGCCACGAATGAGCAGTTCTTC
NA	TRBD1	TRBV4-1	TRBJ2-7	CASSQGQGISYEQYF	TGCGCCAGCAGCCAAGGACAGGGGATCTCCTACGAGCAGTACTTC
NA	NA	TRBV4-1	TRBJ2-5	CASSHGVGSETQYF	TGCGCCAGCAGCCACGGGGTAGGTTCGGAGACCCAGTACTTC
once	NA	TRBV18	TRBJ2-7	CASSPEWAGYEQYF	TGTGCCAGCTCACCAGAATGGGCCGGCTACGAGCAGTACTTC
NA	NA	TRBV4-2	TRBJ1-5	CASSHSSGVRYQPQHF	TGTGCCAGCAGCCACTCTTCAGGCGTCAGATATCAGCCCCAGCATTTT
NA	NA	TRBV7-7	TRBJ2-5	CASSPSPGETQYF	TGTGCCAGCAGCCCCTCGCCGGGGGAGACCCAGTACTTC
NA	TRBD2	TRBV19	TRBJ2-1	CASSIFPSGRANEQFF	TGTGCCAGTAGTATTTTCCCTAGCGGGAGGGCCAATGAGCAGTTCTTC
once	NA	TRBV30	TRBJ2-1	CAWSATARSYNEQFF	TGTGCCTGGAGTGCGACAGCTCGCTCCTACAATGAGCAGTTCTTC
NA	NA	TRBV30	TRBJ2-2	CAWNWGTPGGTGELFF	TGTGCCTGGAATTGGGGGACTCCCGGGGGAACCGGGGAGCTGTTTTTT
NA	TRBD2	TRBV4-1	TRBJ2-7	CASSHTSGSSPEQYF	TGCGCCAGCAGCCACACTAGCGGGAGTTCGCCCGAGCAGTACTTC
NA	NA	TRBV6-5	TRBJ1-2	CASSYSGANYGYTF	TGTGCCAGCAGTTACTCTGGAGCTAACTATGGCTACACCTTC
NA	NA	TRBV2	TRBJ2-2	CASSDVSVSGELFF	TGTGCCAGCAGTGACGTCTCGGTCTCCGGGGAGCTGTTTTTT
NA	TRBD1	TRBV28	TRBJ1-4	CASSSRDSSNEKLFF	TGTGCCAGCAGCTCGCGGGACAGTAGTAATGAAAAACTGTTTTTT
NA	NA	TRBV29-1	TRBJ2-7	CSVYRRGSPYEQYF	TGCAGCGTTTATAGGAGAGGTTCCCCCTACGAGCAGTACTTC
NA	NA	TRBV5-1	TRBJ1-4	CASRPTGSTNEKLFF	TGCGCCAGCAGACCCACAGGGTCAACTAATGAAAAACTGTTTTTT
NA	NA	TRBV18	TRBJ1-5	CATSLGVRDNNQPQHF	TGTGCCACCTCTTTAGGAGTCCGAGATAACAATCAGCCCCAGCATTTT
NA	NA	TRBV19	TRBJ2-2	CASSRWAANTGELFF	TGTGCCAGTAGTCGGTGGGCAGCGAACACCGGGGAGCTGTTTTTT
NA	NA	TRBV28	TRBJ1-5	CASSFRGGGNQPQHF	TGTGCCAGCAGTTTCCGGGGGGGAGGCAATCAGCCCCAGCATTTT
NA	NA	TRBV2	TRBJ2-2	CASRGGGGRRTGELFF	TGTGCCAGCAGGGGAGGGGGCGGGAGGAGAACCGGGGAGCTGTTTTTT
NA	TRBD1	TRBV6-1	TRBJ1-4	CASSEGQGAEKLFF	TGTGCCAGCAGTGAAGGACAGGGGGCTGAAAAACTGTTTTTT
NA	NA	TRBV30	TRBJ1-4	CAWNSGRNEKLFF	TGTGCCTGGAATTCAGGGCGTAATGAAAAACTGTTTTTT
NA	NA	TRBV6-5	TRBJ2-2	CASSFTGNTGELFF	TGTGCCAGCAGTTTCACGGGGAACACCGGGGAGCTGTTTTTT
few	NA	TRBV18	TRBJ1-2	CASSPTEMTSVDGYTF	TGTGCCAGCTCACCAACCGAGATGACATCGGTGGATGGCTACACCTTC
few	NA	TRBV2	TRBJ1-1	CASSEAQGTRAFF	TGTGCCAGCAGTGAAGCGCAGGGGACAAGGGCTTTCTTT
NA	NA	TRBV5-4	TRBJ2-5	CASSPGHRQETQYF	TGTGCCAGCAGCCCTGGACATCGGCAGGAGACCCAGTACTTC
NA	TRBD2	TRBV4-1	TRBJ2-7	CASSQDPGLGLTYEQYF	TGCGCCAGCAGCCAAGACCCGGGACTAGGACTGACCTACGAGCAGTACTTC
NA	NA	TRBV28	TRBJ2-5	CASRHRRYRETQYF	TGTGCCAGCAGGCACCGGAGATATAGAGAGACCCAGTACTTC
NA	TRBD1	TRBV6-1	TRBJ1-1	CASSEYRGGTEAFF	TGTGCCAGCAGTGAATACAGGGGTGGGACTGAAGCTTTCTTT
NA	TRBD1	TRBV27	TRBJ2-1	CASSSLETGAQFF	TGTGCCAGCAGTTCGCTTGAGACAGGGGCGCAGTTCTTC
NA	TRBD1	TRBV15	TRBJ1-2	CATSRGDRPSYGYTF	TGTGCCACCAGCAGAGGGGACAGGCCCAGCTATGGCTACACCTTC
NA	TRBD1	TRBV2	TRBJ2-6	CASSVGTGAGANVLTF	TGTGCCAGCAGTGTGGGGACAGGGGCTGGGGCCAACGTCCTGACTTTC
NA	NA	TRBV2	TRBJ2-3	CASSAGQGKDTQYF	TGTGCCAGCAGTGCTGGGCAGGGTAAAGATACGCAGTATTTT
NA	TRBD2	TRBV30	TRBJ2-4	CAWSKTSGRPNIQYF	TGTGCCTGGAGTAAGACTAGCGGGAGGCCCAACATTCAGTACTTC
NA	NA	TRBV28	TRBJ2-7	CASSPGGEQYF	TGTGCCAGCAGCCCCGGGGGCGAGCAGTACTTC
NA	NA	TRBV5-1	TRBJ2-7	CASSFGGATYEQYF	TGCGCCAGCAGCTTTGGCGGGGCTACCTACGAGCAGTACTTC